A selection of T cell receptor beta chains follows, all from one sample in a study of prognosis after radiotherapy for stage I lung cancer. Via MiXCR, TCRdb re-called the multiplex PCR reads, giving one row per CDR3 protein. The sample holds about 15,000 distinct CDR3 sequences, 25% to 35% seen once. The specimen was PBMCs, collected before or after stereotactic body radiation therapy (not recorded which). The receptors come from a donor of 50 years or more with non-small cell lung cancer. CDR3s leave out the opening cysteine and the closing phenylalanine or tryptophan. Fields, in order: CDR3 length, D gene, V gene, CDR3 protein. D genes are given only for firm matches.

13 | . | TRBV13 | ASNSAESSSYEQY
10 | . | TRBV7-8 | ASSGPAYEQY
15 | . | TRBV30 | AWAAPLRVLERVVRF
13 | . | TRBV7-9 | ASSLGDGVDSPLH
13 | . | TRBV30 | AWSGIRGGNQPQH
13 | . | TRBV6-1 | AIIYTYAGGNEQF
14 | . | TRBV3-1 | ASSQVRRAGGDTQY
13 | TRBD2 | TRBV28 | ASTPTSGTYNEQF
10 | . | TRBV28 | ASSRAGRGYT
11 | . | TRBV7-2 | ASLAASYNEQL
13 | TRBD2 | TRBV28 | ASSIAGASYNEQF
10 | . | TRBV2 | ASSGRGVSLH
14 | . | TRBV10-3 | AISEYVASGANVLT
13 | TRBD2 | TRBV15 | ATSPSGFPYNEQF
15 | . | TRBV2 | ASFSPTRGPYQETQY
13 | . | TRBV5-1 | ASSPGQLSNQPQH
14 | TRBD2 | TRBV10-3 | AISEGLAGVRNEQF
12 | . | TRBV30 | AWTPRGSTDTQY
12 | TRBD1 | TRBV28 | ASSTNRGQEFTA
13 | TRBD1 | TRBV6-5 | ASSYAGQVNNEQF
14 | . | TRBV7-2 | ASSLVGTAGYNEQF
13 | . | TRBV5-8 | ASSLASARNTEAF
10 | . | TRBV29-1 | SVVYAITEAF
14 | . | TRBV7-2 | ASTLDPRGTGNTIY
11 | . | TRBV7-3 | ASSLTRDGGYT
14 | . | TRBV27 | ASSPMLGQEGYEQY
12 | TRBD1 | TRBV5-1 | ASSRTGVGTEAF
15 | TRBD2 | TRBV2 | ASSDILAGGYTGELF
9 | . | TRBV20-1 | SASLGEKLF
12 | TRBD1 | TRBV12-3/TRBV12-4 | ANSRDRGDYGYT
12 | . | TRBV28 | ASSTQLGRSPLH
17 | . | TRBV10-2 | ASSDSRGSGGMLADTQY
11 | . | TRBV10-3 | AISERGYNEQF
12 | . | TRBV20-1 | SARDSPPQETQY
12 | TRBD1 | TRBV29-1 | SVSGQAGREKLF
13 | . | TRBV4-1 | ASSQGTLSSYEQY
9 | . | TRBV19 | ASSINVEAF
8 | . | TRBV2 | ASSDDTQY
10 | TRBD1 | TRBV5-1 | ASSGDSREAF
10 | . | TRBV28 | ASTQFGQPQH
14 | . | TRBV7-9 | ASSPPGWPVANVLT
13 | . | TRBV28 | ASTKTLQSYNEQF